The present TCR beta chain was sequenced within a study of blood T cell repertoires in COVID-19. Study in general: Researchers got acute and convalescent COVID-19 samples from the United States, Italy and Spain.

The junction had 7 bases not matched to a gene; V was cut back by 4 bases and J by 6 bases. Germline V gene data show CDR1 as SGHRS and CDR2 as YFSETQ. The CDR3 runs to 14 residues. This table comes from immunoSEQ multiplex PCR, and its TCRdb copy is limited to in-frame clones, with some not included. Of about 260,000 clones in the sample, around 90% are singletons; the top ten hold approximately 5.3%. This clonotype originated in a woman aged 60-75 years with COVID-19, enrolled during active disease. Sample: peripheral blood. The J gene is TRBJ2-7, the V gene TRBV5-1; 10 nucleotides match TRBD1. The DNA for the CDR3 is TGCGCCAGCAGCATAAGGACAGGGGGGGCCGAGCAGTACTTC. It encodes CASSIRTGGAEQYF.